Sequencing of this T cell receptor (beta chain) was carried out in a study of T cells in Graves' hyperthyroidism and ophthalmopathy. Study overall: The initial diagnosis was the point when peripheral blood was collected, ahead of any treatment.

The germline CDR1 and CDR2 sequences are MNHNS and SASEGT. Germline trimming cut 8 bases from V and 5 bases from J; bases unmatched to any gene: 8. The CDR3 sequence is 15 residues long. The investigators amplified TCR beta CDR3 regions from RNA transcripts. A set of HTBI primers served as the primers for a first-round RT-PCR of the TCR CDR3. MiXCR, run by TCRdb on the multiplex PCR reads, gives a single entry per CDR3 protein. The sample shows roughly 570,000 distinct CDR3 sequences, 15% to 19% of them seen only once. Stable hyperthyroidism: no ophthalmopathy progression over 18 months of follow-up. This clonotype was found many times.

V gene TRBV6-1 combines with J gene TRBJ2-5; 13 positions match TRBD2. Sequenced material: blood. The sequence derives from a woman between 25 and 40 years old with Graves' hyperthyroidism. The CDR3 DNA reads TGTGCCAGCCGTACTAGCGGGAGGGCCGCGGAGACCCAGTACTTC. Residues: CASRTSGRAAETQYF.